Described below is a single TCR beta chain sequence and its context. This sample stems from a study of blood T cell repertoires in COVID-19. At the level of the study: Acute-phase and convalescent COVID-19 samples originated in the United States, Italy and Spain. The analysed material was cDNA or gDNA that came from T cells, B-cell-depleted T cells, or PBMCs.

Under the authors' procedure: Amplification of reference gene primers provided the estimated nucleated cell counts. Clones were read by immunoSEQ multiplex PCR, and TCRdb kept only the in-frame ones, dropping some. The DNA was the basis for D and trimming; V, J and clone size are from that table. The sample consists of over 250,000 clones, 65% to 90% of them appearing once. Germline assignment: CDR1 SGHDT and CDR2 YYEEEE. V dropped 1 base and J dropped 3; count of bases not matched to a gene: 6. This CDR3 spans 15 amino acids. Sequenced input: peripheral blood. The chain employs TRBV5-6 and TRBJ2-7; 8 bases are shared with TRBD1. This sequence originates from a human donor in a cohort sampled during active COVID-19. This chain's CDR3 is CASSLTGGNNYEQYF. As DNA, the CDR3 is TGTGCCAGCAGCTTGACAGGGGGAAACAACTACGAGCAGTACTTC.